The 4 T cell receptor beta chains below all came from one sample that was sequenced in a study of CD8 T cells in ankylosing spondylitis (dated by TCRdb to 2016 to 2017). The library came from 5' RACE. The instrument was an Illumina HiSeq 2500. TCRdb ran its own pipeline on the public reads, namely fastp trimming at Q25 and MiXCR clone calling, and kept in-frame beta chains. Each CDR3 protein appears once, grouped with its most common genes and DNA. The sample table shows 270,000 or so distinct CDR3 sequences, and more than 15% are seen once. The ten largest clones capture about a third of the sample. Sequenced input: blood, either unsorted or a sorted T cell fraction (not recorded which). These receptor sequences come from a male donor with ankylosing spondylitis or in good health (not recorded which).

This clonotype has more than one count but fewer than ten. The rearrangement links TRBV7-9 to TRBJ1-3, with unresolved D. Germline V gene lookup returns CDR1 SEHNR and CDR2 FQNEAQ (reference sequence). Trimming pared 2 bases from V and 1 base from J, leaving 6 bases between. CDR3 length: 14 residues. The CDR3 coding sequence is TGTGCCAGCAGCTTACCGGATTCTGGAAACACCATATATTTT. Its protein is CASSLPDSGNTIYF.

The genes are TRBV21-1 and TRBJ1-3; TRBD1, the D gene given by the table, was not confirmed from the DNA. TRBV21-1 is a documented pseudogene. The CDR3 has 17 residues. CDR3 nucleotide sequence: TGTGCCAGCAGCCCCCGGGACAGGGTATTTTTTGGAAACACCATATATTTT. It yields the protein CASSPRDRVFFGNTIYF.

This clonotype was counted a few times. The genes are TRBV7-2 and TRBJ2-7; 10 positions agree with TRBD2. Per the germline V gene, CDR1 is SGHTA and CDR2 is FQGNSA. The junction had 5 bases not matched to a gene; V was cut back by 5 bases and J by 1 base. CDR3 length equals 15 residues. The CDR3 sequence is CASSDRLAGSYEQYF. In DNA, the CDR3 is TGTGCCAGCAGCGACAGACTAGCGGGTTCCTACGAGCAGTACTTC.

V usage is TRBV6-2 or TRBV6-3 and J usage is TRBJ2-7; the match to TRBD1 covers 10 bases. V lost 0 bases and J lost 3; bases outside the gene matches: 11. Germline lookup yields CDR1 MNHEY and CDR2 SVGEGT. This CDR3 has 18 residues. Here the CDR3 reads CASSYSAIGTGENYEQYF. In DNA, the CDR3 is TGTGCCAGCAGTTACTCGGCTATTGGGACAGGGGAGAACTACGAGCAGTACTTC.